This T cell receptor beta chain was profiled in a study of blood T cell repertoires in COVID-19 (dated by TCRdb to 2020 to 2021). As for the study more broadly: Samples covering the acute and convalescent phases of COVID-19 were provided by collaborators in the United States, Italy and Spain. The dataset comprised deeply sampled blood TCRbeta repertoires from subjects exposed to, actively infected with, or recovered from COVID-19. The repertoires were released in a freely available public database intended as a resource for research on the immune response to SARS-CoV-2. The prospective study material was composed of cDNA or gDNA derived from T cells, B-cell-depleted T cells, or PBMCs. The samples were drawn from two sources: the first 160 participants of the ongoing ImmuneRACE study, and 950 to 1,500 subjects contributed by 6 global collaborators. Sample metadata almost always included a de-identified subject ID, COVID-19 status, age in years and sex. HLA class I and class II types, where available, came from metadata supplied by the sample provider rather than from assay-based typing. The research as a whole found: The amount of clinical and demographic metadata varied by source and participant and was provided uncurated.

Of note for this clone: There is no known antigen for this receptor. Qualities for individual bases were not recorded, and no much larger clone is one base off.

The immunoSEQ Assay, a bias-controlled multiplex PCR, was used to amplify TCRbeta CDR3 regions from genomic DNA. As for the original processing: Within the assay, amplification of reference gene primers was used to estimate how many nucleated cells each sample contained. Sequence reads were collapsed and filtered to measure the absolute abundance of every unique TCRbeta CDR3 rearrangement. Productive Simpson clonality was computed per sample as the square root of Simpson's diversity index over productive rearrangements. As stored in TCRdb, this immuneACCESS dataset retains in-frame rearrangements with V and J assigned. A fraction of the clones does not appear; measured against another copy, unresolved V genes explain less than half of the discrepancy, and the remainder lacks a known reason. D and trimming were read from the DNA, whereas the V and J calls and clone size are those reported in that table. A total of around 77,000 clones appear in this sample, about nine tenths of them only once. The top ten clones comprise under 13% of the sample.

Collaborating institutions collected whole blood in K2EDTA tubes following their own protocols. For TCRbeta analysis, collaborators shipped samples as frozen whole blood, isolated PBMCs, or DNA extracted from either of those sample types. There are 15 amino acids in the CDR3, from cysteine to phenylalanine inclusive. The only DNA kept is the CDR3, 45 bases in frame from the first base. The germline ends are 11 bases apart after V is trimmed by 3 bases and J by 0 bases. Based on the germline V gene, the CDR1 and CDR2 sequences are KGHSH and LQKENI. The sequenced material came from peripheral blood. This chain joins TRBV18 to TRBJ1-2; confidence is insufficient to name the D gene. The receptor was isolated from a man in his 70s with active or convalescent COVID-19. The CDR3 has the sequence CASSPGQATNYGYTF. DNA sequence: TGTGCCAGCTCACCCGGCCAGGCGACTAACTATGGCTACACCTTC.